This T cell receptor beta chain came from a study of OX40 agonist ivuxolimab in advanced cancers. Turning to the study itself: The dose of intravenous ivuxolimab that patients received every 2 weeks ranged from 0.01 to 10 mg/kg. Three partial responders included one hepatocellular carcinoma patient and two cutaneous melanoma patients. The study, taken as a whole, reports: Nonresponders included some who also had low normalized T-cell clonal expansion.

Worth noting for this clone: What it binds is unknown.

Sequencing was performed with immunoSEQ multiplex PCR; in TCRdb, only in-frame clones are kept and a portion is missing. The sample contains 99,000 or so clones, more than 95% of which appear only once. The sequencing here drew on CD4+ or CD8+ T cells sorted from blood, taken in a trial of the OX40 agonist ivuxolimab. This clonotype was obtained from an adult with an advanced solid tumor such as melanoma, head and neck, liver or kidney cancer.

CDR3 in amino acids: CASSFSGGDYEQYF. CDR3 DNA sequence: TGTGCCAGCAGTTTTAGCGGGGGAGACTACGAGCAGTACTTC. The genes are TRBV27 and TRBJ2-7, with 9 nucleotides matching TRBD2. This CDR3 is built from 14 residues. V lost 3 bases and J lost 3; bases outside the gene matches: 3. Germline values: CDR1 MNHEY, CDR2 SMNVEV (reference sequence).